This T cell receptor beta chain was recorded in a study of vaccination and CD4 T cells after COVID-19. Overall study findings and caveats: The researchers studied relatively few convalescent patients and omitted early post-infection timepoints.

The Oncomine TCR Beta short-read assay sequenced DNA from cultured CD4+ T cells. MiXCR was run by TCRdb on the PCR reads, yielding one entry per CDR3 protein. Of 15,000 to 20,000 distinct CDR3 sequences detected, 50% appear once; the ten largest clones hold roughly 6.2%. Regarding this clonotype: Its target is unknown.

Treatment: approximately nine-day PBMC culture with coronavirus spike peptide pools or control peptides (ViraFEST assay). ViraFEST sequenced TCRs after peptide-pool expansion of antigen-specific T cells. The CDR3 spans 15 residues. The germline CDR1 and CDR2 sequences are MNHNS and SASEGT. The junction had 12 bases not matched to a gene; V was cut back by 6 bases and J by 7 bases. Sequencing was done on a sample of CD4+ T cells from blood, cultured in vitro. The TCR comes from a human donor who had recovered from COVID-19. The chain joins TRBV6-1 to TRBJ2-7, with 10 bases that match TRBD1. The CDR3 sequence is CASSRPGTGAREQYF. In DNA, the CDR3 is TGTGCCAGCAGCCGTCCCGGGACAGGGGCGCGGGAGCAGTACTTC.